This T cell receptor beta chain was sequenced during a study of T cells in Graves' hyperthyroidism and ophthalmopathy. Study-level results: Most clonotypes that expanded in the thyroid above 0.001 also showed up in blood.

The CDR3 regions of TCR beta were amplified from RNA transcripts. HTBI primers were used for first-round RT-PCR of the TCR CDR3. TCRdb passed the multiplex PCR reads through MiXCR, listing each CDR3 protein once. The sample contains about 640,000 distinct CDR3 sequences, about 20% of which appear only once. The CDR3 is made up of 19 amino acids. Germline V CDR1 and CDR2: DFQATT, SNEGSKA (reference sequence). The V and J ends lost 1 base and 0 bases, in that order; junction bases with no gene match: 10. Using 10 ml of fresh peripheral blood, PBMCs were prepared. Worth noting for this clonotype: The antigen remains unidentified.

Sequencing was carried out using blood. The chain employs TRBV20-1 and TRBJ2-4; 12 positions agree with TRBD2. The receptor was isolated from a man between 25 and 39 years old with Graves' ophthalmopathy. CDR3 in amino acids: CSARVRTSGRKGAKNIQYF. CDR3 in DNA: TGCAGTGCTAGAGTTCGAACTAGCGGGAGGAAGGGAGCCAAAAACATTCAGTACTTC.